Listed below are T cell receptor beta chains from one sample, sequenced in a study of regulatory T cells in long-lasting Graves disease. TCRdb passed the multiplex PCR reads through MiXCR, listing each CDR3 protein once. The sample consists of 250,000 or so distinct CDR3 sequences, around 18% of them appearing once. The sample also formed part of further work on T cells in Graves' hyperthyroidism and ophthalmopathy.

The input for sequencing was peripheral blood mononuclear cells (PBMCs), taken at new diagnosis, from a patient treated with antithyroid drugs. The source of these receptors is a woman aged 25-40 years with Graves disease. Each CDR3 is given with its conserved first and last residue. The D gene is left open where the match is weak. Only some rows state a clone size, as once, few, many or a class for expanded clones.

DNA,CDR3,D,V,size,J
TGTGCCAGCAGTTTACGAGTAGTTACGAGGGGCCAGTACTTC,CASSLRVVTRGQYF,.,TRBV28,.,TRBJ2-5
TGTGCCAGCAGCTTAGCGCTAGCATCCTACAATGAGCAGTTCTTC,CASSLALASYNEQFF,.,TRBV7-2,many,TRBJ2-1
TGCAGTGCTAGTCGGACAGGGAATGAAAAACTGTTTTTT,CSASRTGNEKLFF,TRBD1,TRBV20-1,many,TRBJ1-4
TGTGCCAGCAGCCAAGAGCAGGGTCTCTCCTACGAGCAGTACTTC,CASSQEQGLSYEQYF,.,TRBV3-1,many,TRBJ2-7
TGTGCCTGGAAACGGGACTCCGCTGGTGAAGCTTTCTTT,CAWKRDSAGEAFF,.,TRBV30,.,TRBJ1-1
TGCGCCAGCAGCTGGCTGGGCGGCCAAGAGACCCAGTACTTC,CASSWLGGQETQYF,.,TRBV5-1,many,TRBJ2-5
TGTGCCAGTAGTATAAATACAGGGGCATCAAGTGGGGCCAACGTCCTGACTTTC,CASSINTGASSGANVLTF,TRBD1,TRBV19,few,TRBJ2-6
TGCGCCAGCAGCCGCGAGCCCCCGGCAACTAATGAAAAACTGTTTTTT,CASSREPPATNEKLFF,.,TRBV5-5,many,TRBJ1-4
TGTGCCAGCAGCCAAGACAGGGTAGCGCAGTATTTT,CASSQDRVAQYF,.,TRBV4-2,once,TRBJ2-3
TGTGCCAGCAGTTTATCAGGGTCCTATGGCTACACCTTC,CASSLSGSYGYTF,.,TRBV12-3/TRBV12-4,many,TRBJ1-2
TGTGCCAGTAGTATCCCCCGGGGGGGTGATGAAAAACTGTTTTTT,CASSIPRGGDEKLFF,.,TRBV19,few,TRBJ1-4
TGCAGTGCTAGAAAGTGGGGATCGGGGCAAGAGACCCAGTACTTC,CSARKWGSGQETQYF,.,TRBV20-1,many,TRBJ2-5
TGTGCCAGCACCCCGGACGAAAATGAAAAACTGTTTTTT,CASTPDENEKLFF,.,TRBV7-9,.,TRBJ1-4
TGTGCCAGCTCACCACGAGGAGCAGGGGTAAACTACGAGCAGTACTTC,CASSPRGAGVNYEQYF,.,TRBV18,.,TRBJ2-7
TGTGCCAGCAGCCAAGCCACCGGGACTAGCGGCACAGATACGCAGTATTTT,CASSQATGTSGTDTQYF,TRBD2,TRBV3-1,once,TRBJ2-3
TGCGCCAGCAGCCAAGGAGGGGAACGGACTGAAGCTTTCTTT,CASSQGGERTEAFF,.,TRBV4-1,many,TRBJ1-1
TGCAGTGCTAGAGATAGGTCCGGCGGGGGGACCTACACAGATACGCAGTATTTT,CSARDRSGGGTYTDTQYF,TRBD2,TRBV20-1,many,TRBJ2-3
TGTGCCAGCAGTCCCCACAGGGGAAGGACAGATACGCAGTATTTT,CASSPHRGRTDTQYF,TRBD1,TRBV6-1,few,TRBJ2-3
TGTGCCAGTAGTATCGGCATGACCGGGGGCGGATTGGACATTCAGTACTTC,CASSIGMTGGGLDIQYF,.,TRBV19,.,TRBJ2-4
TGTGCCAGCAGCTTAGTCCTGGGACCCTACGAGCAGTACTTC,CASSLVLGPYEQYF,.,TRBV7-9,many,TRBJ2-7